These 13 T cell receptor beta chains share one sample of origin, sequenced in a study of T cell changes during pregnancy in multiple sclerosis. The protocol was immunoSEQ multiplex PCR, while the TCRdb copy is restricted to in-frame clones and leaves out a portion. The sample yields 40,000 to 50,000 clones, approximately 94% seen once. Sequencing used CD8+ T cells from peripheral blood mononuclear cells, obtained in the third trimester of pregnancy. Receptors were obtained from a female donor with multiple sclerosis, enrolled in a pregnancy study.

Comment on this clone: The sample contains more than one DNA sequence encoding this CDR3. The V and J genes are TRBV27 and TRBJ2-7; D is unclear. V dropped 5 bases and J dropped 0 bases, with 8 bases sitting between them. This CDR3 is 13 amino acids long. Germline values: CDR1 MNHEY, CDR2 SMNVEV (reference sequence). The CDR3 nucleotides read TGTGCCAGCAGTCCTCCCGGCTCCTACGAGCAGTACTTC. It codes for CASSPPGSYEQYF.

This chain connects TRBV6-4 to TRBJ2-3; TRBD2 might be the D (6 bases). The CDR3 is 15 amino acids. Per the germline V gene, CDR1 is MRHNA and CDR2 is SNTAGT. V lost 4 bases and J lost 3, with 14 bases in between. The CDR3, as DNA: TGTGCCAGCAGTGTACTCCCGGGAGAAACAGATACGCAGTATTTT. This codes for CASSVLPGETDTQYF.

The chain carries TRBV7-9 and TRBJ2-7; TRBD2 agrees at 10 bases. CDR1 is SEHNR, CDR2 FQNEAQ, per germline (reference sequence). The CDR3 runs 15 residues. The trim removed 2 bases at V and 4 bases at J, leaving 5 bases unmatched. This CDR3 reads CASSLSRTSGYEQYF. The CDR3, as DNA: TGTGCCAGCAGCTTATCCCGGACTAGCGGTTACGAGCAGTACTTC.

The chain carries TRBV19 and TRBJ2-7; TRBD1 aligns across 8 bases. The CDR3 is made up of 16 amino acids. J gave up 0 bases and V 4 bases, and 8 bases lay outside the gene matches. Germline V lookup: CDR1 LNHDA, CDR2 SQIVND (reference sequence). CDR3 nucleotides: TGTGCCAGTAGTACCGGACAGGGCTTAAGCTCCTACGAGCAGTACTTC. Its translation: CASSTGQGLSSYEQYF.

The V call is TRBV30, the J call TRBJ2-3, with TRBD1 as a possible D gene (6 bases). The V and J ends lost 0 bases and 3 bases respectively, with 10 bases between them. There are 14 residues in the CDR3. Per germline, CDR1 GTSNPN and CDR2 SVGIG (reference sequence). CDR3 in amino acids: CAWSVGAGTDTQYF. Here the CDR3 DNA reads TGTGCCTGGAGTGTGGGGGCAGGGACAGATACGCAGTATTTT.

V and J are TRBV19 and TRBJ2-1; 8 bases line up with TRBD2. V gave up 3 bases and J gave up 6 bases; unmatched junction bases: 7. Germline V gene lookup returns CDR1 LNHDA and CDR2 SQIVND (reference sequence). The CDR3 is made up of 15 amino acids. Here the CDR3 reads CASSIGTRSANEQFF. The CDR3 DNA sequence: TGTGCCAGTAGTATTGGGACTAGAAGTGCCAATGAGCAGTTCTTC.

CDR3 in amino acids: CASTLVGLDNVFYGYTF. In DNA form, the CDR3 reads TGTGCCAGCACTCTAGTGGGGTTGGACAACGTGTTCTATGGCTACACCTTC. The chain uses TRBV9 and TRBJ1-2, with D possibly being TRBD1 (5 bases). The germline V and J ends were trimmed by 6 bases and 4 bases, with 25 bases remaining between them. The CDR3 covers 17 residues. Germline V lookup: CDR1 SGDLS, CDR2 YYNGEE. Looking up the rest from reference TRBV9 and TRBJ1-2 gives the full variable domain: DSGVTQTPKHLITATGQRVTLRCSPRSGDLSVYWYQQSLDQGLQFLIQYYNGEERAKGNILERFSAQQFPDLHSELNLSSLELGDSALYFCASTLVGLDNVFYGYTFGSGTRLTVV.

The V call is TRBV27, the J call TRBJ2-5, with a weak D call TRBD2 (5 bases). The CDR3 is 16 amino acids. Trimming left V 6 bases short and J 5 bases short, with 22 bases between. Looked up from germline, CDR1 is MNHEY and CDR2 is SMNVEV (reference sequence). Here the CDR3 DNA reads TGTGCCAGCAGCCCATACGCCGGGGATGCGTGGGAGACCCAGTACTTC. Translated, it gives CASSPYAGDAWETQYF.

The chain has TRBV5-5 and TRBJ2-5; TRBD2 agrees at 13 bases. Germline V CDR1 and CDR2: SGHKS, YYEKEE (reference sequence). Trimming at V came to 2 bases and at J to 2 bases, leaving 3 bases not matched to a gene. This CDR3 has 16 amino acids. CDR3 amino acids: CASSLPGLAGQETQYF. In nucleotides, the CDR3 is TGTGCCAGCAGCTTACCGGGACTAGCGGGACAAGAGACCCAGTACTTC. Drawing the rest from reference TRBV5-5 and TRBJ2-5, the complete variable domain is DAGVTQSPTHLIKTRGQQVTLRCSPISGHKSVSWYQQVLGQGPQFIFQYYEKEERGRGNFPDRFSARQFPNYSSELNVNALLLGDSALYLCASSLPGLAGQETQYFGPGTRLLVL.

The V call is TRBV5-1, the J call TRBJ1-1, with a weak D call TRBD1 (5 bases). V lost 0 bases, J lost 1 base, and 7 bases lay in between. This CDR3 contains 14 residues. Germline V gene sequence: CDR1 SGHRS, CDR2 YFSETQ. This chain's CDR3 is CASSLGGQNTEAFF. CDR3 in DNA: TGCGCCAGCAGCTTGGGCGGACAGAACACTGAAGCTTTCTTT.

CDR3 sequence: CASRKSSGSRFYEQYF. The CDR3 coding sequence is TGTGCCAGCAGGAAATCTAGCGGGAGCCGATTCTACGAGCAGTACTTC. The gene calls are TRBV27 and TRBJ2-7, with 10 bases aligning to TRBD2. The CDR3 is 16 amino acids. J was trimmed by 3 bases and V by 6 bases; bases with no gene match: 11. Germline V gives CDR1 MNHEY, CDR2 SMNVEV (reference sequence).

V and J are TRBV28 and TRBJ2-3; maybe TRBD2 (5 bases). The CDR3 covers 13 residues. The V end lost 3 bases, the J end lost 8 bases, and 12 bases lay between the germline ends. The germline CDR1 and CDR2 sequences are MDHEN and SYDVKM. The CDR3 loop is CASSFVGEGTQYF. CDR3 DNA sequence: TGTGCCAGCAGTTTTGTGGGAGAGGGTACGCAGTATTTT.

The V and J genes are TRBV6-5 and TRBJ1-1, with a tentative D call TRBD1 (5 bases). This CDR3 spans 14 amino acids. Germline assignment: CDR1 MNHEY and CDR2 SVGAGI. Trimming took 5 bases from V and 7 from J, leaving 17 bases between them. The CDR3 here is CASSQWGVAGEAFF. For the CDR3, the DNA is TGTGCCAGCAGTCAGTGGGGGGTGGCGGGTGAAGCTTTCTTT.